This entry features one TCR beta chain sequence. The CDR3 contains 19 residues. V lost 5 bases and J lost 5; bases outside the gene matches: 18. Germline V gene data show CDR1 as SGHVS and CDR2 as FNYEAQ. Sequenced by immunoSEQ multiplex PCR; TCRdb stores in-frame clones only, minus some. The table records more than 300,000 clones, over 80% of them present only once. Treatment given: roughly 19 received Ad26.COV2.S at low or high dose, single or two shots; several received placebo; per-sample allocation not given. The samples date from day 63 after the first vaccine or placebo injection. The data were obtained in a study of Ad26.COV2.S vaccination and SARS-CoV-2 variants.

The input for sequencing was peripheral blood, taken in a trial of Ad26.COV2.S vaccine versus placebo. The source of this sequence is a person between 18 and 65 years old who received the Ad26.COV2.S COVID-19 vaccine or a placebo. The chain uses TRBV7-6 and TRBJ1-1; 12 bases match TRBD1. Written as DNA, the CDR3 is TGTGCCAGCAGCACCTCCGGGACAGGGGGCGGGGAAGTGGGTACTGAAGCTTTCTTT. Translating gives CASSTSGTGGGEVGTEAFF.